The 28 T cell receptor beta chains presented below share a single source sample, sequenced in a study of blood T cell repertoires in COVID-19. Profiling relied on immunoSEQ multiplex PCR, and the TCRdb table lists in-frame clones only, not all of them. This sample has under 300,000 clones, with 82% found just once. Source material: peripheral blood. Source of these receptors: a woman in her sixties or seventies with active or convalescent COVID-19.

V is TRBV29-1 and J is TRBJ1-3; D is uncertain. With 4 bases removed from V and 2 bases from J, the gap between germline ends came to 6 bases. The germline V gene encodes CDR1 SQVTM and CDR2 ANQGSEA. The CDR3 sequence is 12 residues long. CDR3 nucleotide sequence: TGCAGCGTTGTCGGGGCTGGAAACACCATATATTTT. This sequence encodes CSVVGAGNTIYF.

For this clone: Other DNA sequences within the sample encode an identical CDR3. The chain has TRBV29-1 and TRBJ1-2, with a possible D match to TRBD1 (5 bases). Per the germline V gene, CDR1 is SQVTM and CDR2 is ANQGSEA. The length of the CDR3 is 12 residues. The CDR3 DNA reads TGCAGTGGCGGGGGGGGAAACTATGGCTACACCTTC. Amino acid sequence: CSGGGGNYGYTF.

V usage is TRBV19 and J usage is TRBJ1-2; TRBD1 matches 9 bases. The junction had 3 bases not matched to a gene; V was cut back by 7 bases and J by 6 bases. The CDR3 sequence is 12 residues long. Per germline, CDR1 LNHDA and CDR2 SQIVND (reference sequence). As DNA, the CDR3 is TGTGCCAGTACTGACAGGGGGAATGGCTACACCTTC. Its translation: CASTDRGNGYTF.

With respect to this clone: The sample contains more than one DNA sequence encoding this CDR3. The CDR3 is CASSTRQNNEKLFF. CDR3 sequence (DNA): TGTGCCAGTAGTACCAGACAGAATAATGAAAAACTGTTTTTT. The V call is TRBV19, the J call TRBJ1-4; perhaps TRBD1 as D (5 bases). Per the germline V gene, CDR1 is LNHDA and CDR2 is SQIVND (reference sequence). V dropped 4 bases and J dropped 4 bases, with 10 bases sitting between them. CDR3 length: 14 residues. Supplemented by reference TRBV19 and TRBJ1-4, the full variable domain reads DGGITQSPKYLFRKEGQNVTLSCEQNLNHDAMYWYRQDPGQGLRLIYYSQIVNDFQKGDIAEGYSVSREKKESFPLTVTSAQKNPTAFYLCASSTRQNNEKLFFGSGTQLSVL.

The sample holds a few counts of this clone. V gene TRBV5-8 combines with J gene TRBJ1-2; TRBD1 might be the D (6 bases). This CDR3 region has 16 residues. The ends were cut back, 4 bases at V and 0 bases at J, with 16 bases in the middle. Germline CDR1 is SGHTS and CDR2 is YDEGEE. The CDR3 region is CASSPPRTAANYGYTF. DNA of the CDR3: TGTGCCAGCAGCCCCCCCCGGACAGCAGCTAACTATGGCTACACCTTC.

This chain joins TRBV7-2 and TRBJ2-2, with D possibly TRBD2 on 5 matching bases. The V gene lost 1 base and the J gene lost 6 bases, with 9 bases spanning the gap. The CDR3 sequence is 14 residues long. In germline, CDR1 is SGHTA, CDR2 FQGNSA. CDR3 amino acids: CASSLEYGAGELFF. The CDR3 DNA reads TGTGCCAGCAGCTTAGAATACGGGGCCGGGGAGCTGTTTTTT.

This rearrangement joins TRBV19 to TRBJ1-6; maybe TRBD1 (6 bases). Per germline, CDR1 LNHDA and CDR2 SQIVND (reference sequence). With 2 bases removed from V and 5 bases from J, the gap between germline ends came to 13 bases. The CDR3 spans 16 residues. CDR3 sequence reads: CASSIYWDKNNSPLHF. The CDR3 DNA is TGTGCCAGTAGTATATATTGGGACAAGAATAATTCACCCCTCCACTTT. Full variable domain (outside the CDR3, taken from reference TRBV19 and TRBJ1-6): DGGITQSPKYLFRKEGQNVTLSCEQNLNHDAMYWYRQDPGQGLRLIYYSQIVNDFQKGDIAEGYSVSREKKESFPLTVTSAQKNPTAFYLCASSIYWDKNNSPLHFGNGTRLTVT.

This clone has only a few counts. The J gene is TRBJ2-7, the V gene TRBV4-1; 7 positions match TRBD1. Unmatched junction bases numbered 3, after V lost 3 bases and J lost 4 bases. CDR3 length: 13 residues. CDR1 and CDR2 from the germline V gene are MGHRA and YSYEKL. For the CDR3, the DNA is TGCGCCAGCAGCCATAAACAGGGGTACGAGCAGTACTTC. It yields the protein CASSHKQGYEQYF.

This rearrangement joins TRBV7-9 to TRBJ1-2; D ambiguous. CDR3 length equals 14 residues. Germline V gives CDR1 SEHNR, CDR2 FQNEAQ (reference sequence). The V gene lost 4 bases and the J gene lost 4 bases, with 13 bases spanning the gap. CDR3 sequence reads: CASSSNLNSYGYTF. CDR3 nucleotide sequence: TGTGCCAGCAGCTCAAATTTAAACTCCTATGGCTACACCTTC.

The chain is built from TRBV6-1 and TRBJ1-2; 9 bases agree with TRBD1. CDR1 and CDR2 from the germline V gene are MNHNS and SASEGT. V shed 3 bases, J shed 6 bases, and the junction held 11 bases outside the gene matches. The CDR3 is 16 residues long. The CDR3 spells CASSDPRDRALNGYTF. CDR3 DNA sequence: TGTGCCAGCAGTGACCCCCGGGACAGGGCCCTTAATGGCTACACCTTC.

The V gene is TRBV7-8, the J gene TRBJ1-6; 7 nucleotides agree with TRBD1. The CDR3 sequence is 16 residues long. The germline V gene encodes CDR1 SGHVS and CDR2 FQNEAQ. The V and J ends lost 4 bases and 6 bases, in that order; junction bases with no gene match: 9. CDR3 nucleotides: TGTGCCAGCAGCTGGGGGGACAGCCCGAGTAATTCACCCCTCCACTTT. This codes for CASSWGDSPSNSPLHF.

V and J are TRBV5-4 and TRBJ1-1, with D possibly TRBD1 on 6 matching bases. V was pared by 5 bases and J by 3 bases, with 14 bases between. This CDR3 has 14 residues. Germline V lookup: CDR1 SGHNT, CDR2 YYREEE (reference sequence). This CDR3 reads CASSLRGGYTEAFF. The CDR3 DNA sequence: TGTGCCAGCAGTCTGAGGGGGGGTTACACTGAAGCTTTCTTT.

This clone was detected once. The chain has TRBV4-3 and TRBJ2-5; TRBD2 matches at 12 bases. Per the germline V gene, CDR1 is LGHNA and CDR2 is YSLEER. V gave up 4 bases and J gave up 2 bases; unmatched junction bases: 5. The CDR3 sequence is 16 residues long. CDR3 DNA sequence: TGCGCCAGCAGCCCGGGGACTAGCGGGCGACAAGAGACCCAGTACTTC. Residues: CASSPGTSGRQETQYF.

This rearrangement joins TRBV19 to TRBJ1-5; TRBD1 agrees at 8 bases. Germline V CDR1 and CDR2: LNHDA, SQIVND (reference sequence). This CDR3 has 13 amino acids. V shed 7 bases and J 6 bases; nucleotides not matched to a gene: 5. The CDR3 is CASTQTGAQPQHF. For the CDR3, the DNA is TGTGCCAGTACCCAGACAGGGGCTCAGCCCCAGCATTTT.

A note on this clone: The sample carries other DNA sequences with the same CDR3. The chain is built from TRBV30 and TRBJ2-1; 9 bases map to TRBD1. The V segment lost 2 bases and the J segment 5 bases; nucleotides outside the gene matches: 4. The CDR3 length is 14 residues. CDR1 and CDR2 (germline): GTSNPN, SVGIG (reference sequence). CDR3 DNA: TGTGCCTGGAGTCTTGGGACAGGGCACAATGAGCAGTTCTTC. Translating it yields CAWSLGTGHNEQFF. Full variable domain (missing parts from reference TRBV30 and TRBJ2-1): SQTIHQWPATLVQPVGSPLSLECTVEGTSNPNLYWYRQAAGRGLQLLFYSVGIGQISSEVPQNLSASRPQDRQFILSSKKLLLSDSGFYLCAWSLGTGHNEQFFGPGTRLTVL.

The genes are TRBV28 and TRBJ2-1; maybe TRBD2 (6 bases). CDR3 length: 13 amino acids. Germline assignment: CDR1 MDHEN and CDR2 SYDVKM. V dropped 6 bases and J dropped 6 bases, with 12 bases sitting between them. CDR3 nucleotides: TGTGCCAGCAGCCCTACTAGCTCCAATGAGCAGTTCTTC. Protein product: CASSPTSSNEQFF.

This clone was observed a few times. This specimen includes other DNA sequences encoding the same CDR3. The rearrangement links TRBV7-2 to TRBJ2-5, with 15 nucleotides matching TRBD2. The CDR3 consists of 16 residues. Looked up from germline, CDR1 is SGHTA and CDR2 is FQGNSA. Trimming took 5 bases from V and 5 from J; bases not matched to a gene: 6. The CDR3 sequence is CASSRGLAGGRETQYF. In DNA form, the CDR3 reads TGTGCCAGCAGCCGGGGACTAGCGGGGGGTCGGGAGACCCAGTACTTC.

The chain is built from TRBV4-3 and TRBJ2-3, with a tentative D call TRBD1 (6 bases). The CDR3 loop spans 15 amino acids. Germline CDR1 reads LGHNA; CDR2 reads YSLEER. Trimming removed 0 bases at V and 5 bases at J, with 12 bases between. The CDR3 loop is CASSQDSTGKDTQYF. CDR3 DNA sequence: TGCGCCAGCAGCCAAGATTCAACAGGGAAAGATACGCAGTATTTT.

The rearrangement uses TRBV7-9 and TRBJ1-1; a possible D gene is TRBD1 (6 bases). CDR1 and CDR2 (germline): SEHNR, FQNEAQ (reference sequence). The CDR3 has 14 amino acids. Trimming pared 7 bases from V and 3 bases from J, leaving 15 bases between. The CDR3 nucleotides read TGTGCCAGCATCCTGGGGGAGGGGGACACTGAAGCTTTCTTT. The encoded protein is CASILGEGDTEAFF.

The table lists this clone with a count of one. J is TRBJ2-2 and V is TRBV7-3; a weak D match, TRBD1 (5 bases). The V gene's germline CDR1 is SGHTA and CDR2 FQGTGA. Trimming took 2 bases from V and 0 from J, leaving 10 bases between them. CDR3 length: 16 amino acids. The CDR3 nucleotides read TGTGCCAGCAGCTTACGGACACAGCCGAACACCGGGGAGCTGTTTTTT. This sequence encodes CASSLRTQPNTGELFF.

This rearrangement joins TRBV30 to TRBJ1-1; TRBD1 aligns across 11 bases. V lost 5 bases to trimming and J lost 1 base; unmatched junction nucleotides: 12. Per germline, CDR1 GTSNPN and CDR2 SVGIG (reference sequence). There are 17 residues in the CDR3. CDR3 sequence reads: CAWARDRGRGPNTEAFF. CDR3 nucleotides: TGTGCCTGGGCGCGGGACAGGGGGAGGGGACCGAACACTGAAGCTTTCTTT.

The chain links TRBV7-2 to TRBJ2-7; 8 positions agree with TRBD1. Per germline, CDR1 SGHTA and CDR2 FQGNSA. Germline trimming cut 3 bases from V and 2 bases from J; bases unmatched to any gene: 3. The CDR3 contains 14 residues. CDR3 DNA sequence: TGTGCCAGCAGCTTCCAGACAGGGGCCTACGAGCAGTACTTC. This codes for CASSFQTGAYEQYF.

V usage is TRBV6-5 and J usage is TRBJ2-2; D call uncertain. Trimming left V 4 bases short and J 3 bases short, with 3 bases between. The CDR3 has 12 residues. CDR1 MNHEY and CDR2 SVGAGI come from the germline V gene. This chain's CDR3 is CASSLYTGELFF. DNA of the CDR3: TGTGCCAGCAGTTTATACACCGGGGAGCTGTTTTTT.

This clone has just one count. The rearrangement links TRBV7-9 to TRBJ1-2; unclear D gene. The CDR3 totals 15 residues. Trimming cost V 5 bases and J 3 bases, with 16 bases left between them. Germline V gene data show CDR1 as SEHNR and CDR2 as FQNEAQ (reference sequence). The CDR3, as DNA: TGTGCCAGCAGCCACGGGAGGGTTAAGGACTATGGCTACACCTTC. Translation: CASSHGRVKDYGYTF.

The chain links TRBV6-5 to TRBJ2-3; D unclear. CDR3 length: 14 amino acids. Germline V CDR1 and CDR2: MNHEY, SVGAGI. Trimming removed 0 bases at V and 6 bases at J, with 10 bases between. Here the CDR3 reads CASSYSSPEDTQYF. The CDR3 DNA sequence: TGTGCCAGCAGTTACTCGAGCCCCGAGGATACGCAGTATTTT.

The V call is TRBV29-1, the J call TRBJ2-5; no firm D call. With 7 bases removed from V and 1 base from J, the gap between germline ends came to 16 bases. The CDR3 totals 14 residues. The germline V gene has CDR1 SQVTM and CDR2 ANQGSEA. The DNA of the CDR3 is TGCAGCGCCGGTCGGGTTTATCGCCAAGAGACCCAGTACTTC. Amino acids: CSAGRVYRQETQYF.

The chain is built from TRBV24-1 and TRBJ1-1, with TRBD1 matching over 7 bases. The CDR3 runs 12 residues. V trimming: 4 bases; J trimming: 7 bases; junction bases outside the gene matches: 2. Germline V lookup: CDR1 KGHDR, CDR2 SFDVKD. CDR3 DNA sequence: TGTGCCACCAGTGACCGACAGGGTGAAGCTTTCTTT. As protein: CATSDRQGEAFF.

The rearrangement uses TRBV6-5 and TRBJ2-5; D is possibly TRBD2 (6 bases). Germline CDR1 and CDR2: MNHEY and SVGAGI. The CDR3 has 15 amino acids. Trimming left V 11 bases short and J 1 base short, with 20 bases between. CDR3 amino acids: CARSGGRGFQETQYF. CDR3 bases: TGTGCCCGCTCTGGGGGGAGAGGGTTCCAAGAGACCCAGTACTTC.